A selection of T cell receptor beta chains follows, all from one sample in a study of T cells in Graves' hyperthyroidism and ophthalmopathy. Using its own MiXCR run on the multiplex PCR reads, TCRdb lists one record per CDR3 protein. The table includes 600,000 to 700,000 distinct CDR3 sequences, roughly 15% detected once. The sample was blood. The receptors were gathered from a woman in her thirties or forties with Graves' ophthalmopathy. Each CDR3 is given with its conserved first and last residue. The D gene is left open where the match is weak. A clone size is listed for some rows: how often the clone was seen (once, few, many), or a class if it is expanded.

cdr3_aa cdr3_nt v_call d_call clone_size j_call
CASSLGVMVGELFF TGTGCCAGCAGTCTAGGGGTTATGGTCGGGGAGCTGTTTTTT TRBV28 NA NA TRBJ2-2
CASRDRVNYGYTF TGTGCCAGCAGGGACAGGGTCAACTATGGCTACACCTTC TRBV6-2/TRBV6-3 TRBD1 many TRBJ1-2
CASSYSGGQETQYF TGTGCCAGCAGTTACTCCGGCGGTCAAGAGACCCAGTACTTC TRBV6-5 NA many TRBJ2-5
CASSFQKGTQYF TGTGCCAGCAGTTTCCAGAAGGGGACCCAGTACTTC TRBV12-3/TRBV12-4 NA many TRBJ2-5
CSADPVGAGQPQHF TGCAGTGCCGACCCGGTAGGGGCTGGTCAGCCCCAGCATTTT TRBV20-1 NA NA TRBJ1-5
CASSQKYSGADTEAFF TGTGCCAGCAGCCAAAAATATTCGGGGGCGGACACTGAAGCTTTCTTT TRBV3-1 NA NA TRBJ1-1
CASSVEVGTEAFF TGTGCCAGCAGCGTAGAGGTGGGCACTGAAGCTTTCTTT TRBV6-1 NA many TRBJ1-1
CASSLRQGRRGGYTF TGTGCCAGCAGCTTAAGACAGGGGAGGCGGGGTGGCTACACCTTC TRBV27 TRBD1 NA TRBJ1-2
CASSVGLGYEQYF TGCGCCAGCAGCGTAGGGCTAGGCTACGAGCAGTACTTC TRBV5-1 NA many TRBJ2-7
CASSFGQGTFNSPLHF TGTGCCAGCAGTTTCGGGCAAGGGACGTTTAATTCACCCCTCCACTTT TRBV28 NA many TRBJ1-6